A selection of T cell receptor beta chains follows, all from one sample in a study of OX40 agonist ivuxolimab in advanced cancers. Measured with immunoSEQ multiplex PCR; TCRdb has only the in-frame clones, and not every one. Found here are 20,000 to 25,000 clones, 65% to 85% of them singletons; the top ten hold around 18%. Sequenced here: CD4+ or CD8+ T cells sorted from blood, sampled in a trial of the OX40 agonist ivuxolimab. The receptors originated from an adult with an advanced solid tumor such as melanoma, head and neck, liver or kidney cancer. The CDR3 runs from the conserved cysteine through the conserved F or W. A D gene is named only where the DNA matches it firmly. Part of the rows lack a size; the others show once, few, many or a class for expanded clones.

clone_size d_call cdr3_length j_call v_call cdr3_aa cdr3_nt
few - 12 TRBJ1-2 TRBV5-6 CASSGGSYGYTF TGTGCCAGCAGCGGGGGGTCCTATGGCTACACCTTC
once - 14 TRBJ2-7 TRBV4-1 CASSPGRGTYEQYF TGCGCCAGCAGCCCGGGAAGGGGGACCTACGAGCAGTACTTC
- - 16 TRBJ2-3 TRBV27 CASSPRGSWGTDTQYF TGTGCCAGCAGTCCCCGAGGGAGCTGGGGCACAGATACGCAGTATTTT
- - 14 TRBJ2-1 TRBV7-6 CASSLRGAGSEQFF TGTGCCAGCAGCTTACGGGGGGCGGGAAGTGAGCAGTTCTTC
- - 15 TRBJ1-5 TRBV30 CAWREGGLEGQPQHF TGTGCCTGGAGGGAGGGGGGGCTTGAAGGTCAGCCCCAGCATTTT
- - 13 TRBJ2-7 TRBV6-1 CASSDGDTHEQYF TGTGCCAGCAGTGACGGTGACACCCACGAGCAGTACTTC
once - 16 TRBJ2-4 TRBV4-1 CASSRDQDPAKNIQYF TGCGCCAGCAGCCGGGACCAGGACCCGGCCAAAAACATTCAGTACTTC
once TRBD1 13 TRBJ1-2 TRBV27 CATAGTGLYGYTF TGTGCCACCGCCGGGACAGGGCTCTATGGCTACACCTTC
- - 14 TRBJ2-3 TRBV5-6 CASSGDSHTDTQYF TGTGCCAGCAGCGGAGACAGCCACACAGATACGCAGTATTTT
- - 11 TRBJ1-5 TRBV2 CASSAGRPQHF TGTGCCAGCAGTGCGGGTAGGCCCCAGCATTTT
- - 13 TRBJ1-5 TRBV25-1 CASSEYGDQPQHF TGTGCCAGCAGTGAATATGGGGATCAGCCCCAGCATTTT
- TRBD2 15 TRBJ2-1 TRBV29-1 CSVWVPGTNNNEQFF TGCAGCGTTTGGGTCCCCGGGACTAATAACAATGAGCAGTTCTTC
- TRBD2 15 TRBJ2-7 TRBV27 CASSSAGLAEYEQYF TGTGCCAGCAGCTCAGCCGGACTAGCGGAGTACGAGCAGTACTTC
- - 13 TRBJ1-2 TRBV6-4 CASSSRAGYGYTF TGTGCCAGCAGTTCCAGGGCTGGCTATGGCTACACCTTC
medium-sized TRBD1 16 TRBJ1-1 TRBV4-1 CASSHRDRDFGTEAFF TGCGCCAGCAGCCATCGGGACAGGGATTTCGGCACTGAAGCTTTCTTT
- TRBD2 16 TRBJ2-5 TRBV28 CASNGATSGVQETQYF TGTGCCAGCAATGGCGCGACTAGCGGGGTACAAGAGACCCAGTACTTC
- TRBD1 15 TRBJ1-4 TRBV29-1 CSVEERQGANEKLFF TGCAGCGTTGAAGAAAGACAGGGAGCTAATGAAAAACTGTTTTTT
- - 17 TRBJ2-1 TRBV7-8 CASSLVGAGPSYNEQFF TGTGCCAGCAGCTTAGTGGGGGCGGGTCCTTCCTACAATGAGCAGTTCTTC
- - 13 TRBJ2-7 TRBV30 CAWSSSSPYEQYF TGTGCCTGGAGTAGTTCTAGCCCCTACGAGCAGTACTTC
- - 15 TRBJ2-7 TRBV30 CAWSRHGQLHYEQYF TGTGCCTGGTCTCGCCACGGACAGTTACACTACGAGCAGTACTTC
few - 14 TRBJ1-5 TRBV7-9 CASSDLNEHQPQHF TGTGCCAGCAGTGACCTTAATGAACATCAGCCCCAGCATTTT
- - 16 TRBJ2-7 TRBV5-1 CASSLGIGGSSYEQYF TGCGCCAGCAGCTTGGGGATAGGCGGCAGCTCCTACGAGCAGTACTTC
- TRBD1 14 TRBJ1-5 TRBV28 CAIRTGGTNQPQHF TGTGCCATCCGGACAGGGGGGACTAATCAGCCCCAGCATTTT
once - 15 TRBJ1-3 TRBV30 CAWSSTTSSGNTIYF TGTGCCTGGAGTTCCACAACGAGCTCTGGAAACACCATATATTTT
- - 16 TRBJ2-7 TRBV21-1 CASSKGVGGVPYEQYF TGTGCCAGCAGCAAAGGGGTCGGGGGGGTCCCCTACGAGCAGTACTTC
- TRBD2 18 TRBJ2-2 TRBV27 CASSLLVASGSRTGELFF TGTGCCAGCAGTTTATTGGTGGCTAGCGGGAGTCGGACCGGGGAGCTGTTTTTT
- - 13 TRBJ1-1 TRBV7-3 CASSLTVNTEAFF TGTGCCAGCAGCCTCACTGTGAACACTGAAGCTTTCTTT
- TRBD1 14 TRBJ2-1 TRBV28 CASSRQGANNEQFF TGTGCCAGCAGTCGCCAGGGGGCGAACAATGAGCAGTTCTTC
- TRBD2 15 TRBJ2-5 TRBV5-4 CASSLGLAGGETQYF TGTGCCAGCAGCTTGGGACTAGCGGGGGGAGAGACCCAGTACTTC
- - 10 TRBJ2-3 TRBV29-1 CSVVRDTQYF TGCAGCGTTGTTCGAGATACGCAGTATTTT
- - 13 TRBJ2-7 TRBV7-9 CASSHTSSYEQYF TGTGCCAGCAGCCACACGAGCTCCTACGAGCAGTACTTC
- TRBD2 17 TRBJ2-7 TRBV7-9 CASSSWTGGGSFYEQYF TGTGCCAGCAGCAGTTGGACCGGGGGAGGGTCATTCTACGAGCAGTACTTC
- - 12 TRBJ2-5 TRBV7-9 CATKDTEETQYF TGTGCCACGAAGGACACGGAAGAGACCCAGTACTTC
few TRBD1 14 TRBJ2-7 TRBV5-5 CASSFGQGPYEQYF TGTGCCAGCAGCTTCGGACAGGGCCCCTACGAGCAGTACTTC
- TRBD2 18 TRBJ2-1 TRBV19 CASSKEGTSGPDGGEQFF TGTGCCAGTAGTAAGGAAGGGACTAGCGGGCCCGATGGGGGTGAGCAGTTCTTC
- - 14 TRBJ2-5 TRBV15 CATSRDKTGETQYF TGTGCCACCAGCAGAGACAAAACGGGGGAGACCCAGTACTTC
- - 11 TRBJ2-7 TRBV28 CASSPLHEQYF TGTGCCAGCAGTCCTCTCCACGAGCAGTACTTC
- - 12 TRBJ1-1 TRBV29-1 CSVDGEMTEAFF TGCAGCGTTGACGGAGAGATGACTGAAGCTTTCTTT
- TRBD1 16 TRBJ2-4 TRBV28 CASSSGGGGAKNIQYF TGTGCCAGCAGTTCAGGGGGTGGCGGAGCCAAAAACATTCAGTACTTC
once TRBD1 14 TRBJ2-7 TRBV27 CASTPGTGSNEQYF TGTGCCAGCACCCCGGGGACAGGGAGCAACGAGCAGTACTTC
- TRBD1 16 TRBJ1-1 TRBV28 CASSTDRGRIWTEAFF TGTGCCAGCAGCACCGACAGGGGTCGCATTTGGACTGAAGCTTTCTTT
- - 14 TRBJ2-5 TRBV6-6 CASSYSMGAETQYF TGTGCCAGCAGTTACTCGATGGGGGCAGAGACCCAGTACTTC
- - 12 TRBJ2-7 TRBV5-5 CASMLSEYEQYF TGTGCCAGCATGCTGTCCGAATACGAGCAGTACTTC
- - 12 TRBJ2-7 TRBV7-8 CASSLGSYEQYF TGTGCCAGCAGCTTAGGTTCCTACGAGCAGTACTTC
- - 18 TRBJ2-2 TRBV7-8 CASSLTLRRGVNTGELFF TGTGCCAGCAGCTTAACCCTACGTCGAGGGGTGAACACCGGGGAGCTGTTTTTT
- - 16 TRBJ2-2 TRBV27 CASSLEGAPHTGELFF TGTGCCAGCAGTTTGGAGGGGGCGCCTCACACCGGGGAGCTGTTTTTT
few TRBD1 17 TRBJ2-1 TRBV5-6 CASSLIKGTDTYNEQFF TGTGCCAGCAGCTTGATCAAGGGGACAGATACATACAATGAGCAGTTCTTC
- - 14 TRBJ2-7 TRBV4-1 CASSHRVKEYEQYF TGCGCCAGCAGCCACAGGGTTAAGGAGTACGAGCAGTACTTC
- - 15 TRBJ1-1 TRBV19 CASSSAPQGTTEAFF TGTGCCAGTAGTTCGGCCCCCCAGGGTACCACTGAAGCTTTCTTT
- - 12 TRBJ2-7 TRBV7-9 CASSLRQNEQYF TGTGCCAGCAGCTTAAGACAGAACGAGCAGTACTTC
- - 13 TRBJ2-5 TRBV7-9 CASSADVMETQYF TGTGCCAGCAGCGCGGACGTGATGGAGACCCAGTACTTC
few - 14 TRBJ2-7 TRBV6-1 CASSEAQEFSEQYF TGTGCCAGCAGTGAAGCGCAGGAGTTCTCCGAGCAGTACTTC
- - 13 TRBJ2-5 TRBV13 CASSLAAVPTQYF TGTGCCAGCAGCTTAGCGGCGGTTCCAACCCAGTACTTC
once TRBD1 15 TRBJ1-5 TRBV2 CASGGQGGSNQPQHF TGTGCCAGCGGGGGACAGGGGGGAAGCAATCAGCCCCAGCATTTT
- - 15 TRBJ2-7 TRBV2 CASSEGLMSSYEQYF TGTGCCAGCAGTGAAGGACTGATGAGCTCCTACGAGCAGTACTTC